The 28 T cell receptor beta chains below all came from one sample that was sequenced in a study of human T cells and chemical hapten exposure. TCRdb re-called the RACE reads with MiXCR, one entry per CDR3 protein. The data contain around 130,000 distinct CDR3 sequences, approximately 8.3% of them singletons. Time point of the sample: healthy volunteer bleed at 2 weeks. The total RNA was obtained from whole blood that was not fractionated. Sequencing used whole blood. These receptors were obtained from a male donor in good health. Some clones in this sample may be carry-over from other donors' samples.

This rearrangement joins TRBV12-3 or TRBV12-4 to TRBJ1-6; D call uncertain. Deletions cut 5 bases from V and 7 bases from J, with 12 bases between. This CDR3 has 14 residues. The CDR3: CASSPRASNSPLHF. In DNA, the CDR3 is TGTGCCAGCAGTCCCCGGGCTTCAAATTCACCCCTCCACTTT.

This clonotype was detected ten times or more. This chain links TRBV29-1 with TRBJ1-2, with D perhaps matching TRBD1 (5 bases). The V and J ends lost 4 bases and 2 bases respectively, with 14 bases between them. The CDR3 is 14 amino acids. Germline CDR1 and CDR2: SQVTM and ANQGSEA. The CDR3 loop is CSVVFSGANYGYTF. DNA of the CDR3: TGCAGCGTTGTGTTCAGCGGGGCGAACTATGGCTACACCTTC. Based on the CDR3 plus reference TRBV29-1 and TRBJ1-2, the full variable domain is SAVISQKPSRDICQRGTSLTIQCQVDSQVTMMFWYRQQPGQSLTLIATANQGSEATYESGFVIDKFPISRPNLTFSTLTVSNMSPEDSSIYLCSVVFSGANYGYTFGSGTRLTVV.

The chain combines TRBV2 with TRBJ2-3, with a tentative D call TRBD2 (6 bases). Germline values: CDR1 SNHLY, CDR2 FYNNEI. Deletions cut 4 bases from V and 6 bases from J, with 8 bases between. This CDR3 has 12 residues. The CDR3 nucleotides read TGTGCCAGCAGTGGGCTAGCGGATACGCAGTATTTT. Amino acids: CASSGLADTQYF.

This clonotype was picked up many times. The chain carries TRBV5-1 and TRBJ2-2, with a weak D call TRBD1 (5 bases). Trimming left V 3 bases short and J 2 bases short, with 11 bases between. This CDR3 spans 15 amino acids. From germline, CDR1 is SGHRS and CDR2 YFSETQ. In DNA, the CDR3 is TGCGCCAGCAGCTACATGGACACCAACACCGGGGAGCTGTTTTTT. Translation: CASSYMDTNTGELFF.

This clonotype has more than one count but fewer than ten. The chain couples TRBV20-1 to TRBJ2-7; tentatively, D is TRBD2 (6 bases). Trimming shortened V by 4 bases and J by 1 base, and 17 bases separated the two germline ends. Germline V gene lookup returns CDR1 DFQATT and CDR2 SNEGSKA (reference sequence). CDR3 length: 15 residues. CDR3 amino acids: CSATPASGPSYEQYF. CDR3 DNA: TGCAGTGCTACCCCCGCGAGCGGGCCTTCCTACGAGCAGTACTTC.

The sample holds a few counts of this clonotype. The chain uses TRBV19 and TRBJ2-2; D possibly corresponds to TRBD2 (5 bases). V lost 1 base to trimming and J lost 6 bases, with 9 bases between them. The CDR3 extends over 14 amino acids. Germline CDR1 reads LNHDA; CDR2 reads SQIVND (reference sequence). CDR3 loop: CASSIALAAGELFF. Written as DNA, the CDR3 is TGTGCCAGTAGTATAGCCCTAGCTGCCGGGGAGCTGTTTTTT. Full variable domain (remainder filled in from reference TRBV19 and TRBJ2-2): DGGITQSPKYLFRKEGQNVTLSCEQNLNHDAMYWYRQDPGQGLRLIYYSQIVNDFQKGDIAEGYSVSREKKESFPLTVTSAQKNPTAFYLCASSIALAAGELFFGEGSRLTVL.

This clonotype came up many times. The chain employs TRBV2 and TRBJ2-7, with 9 nucleotides matching TRBD2. The junction had 6 bases not matched to a gene; V was cut back by 5 bases and J by 4 bases. CDR1 is SNHLY, CDR2 FYNNEI, per germline. The CDR3 contains 14 residues. CDR3 loop: CASSSPGLAYEQYF. The CDR3 region has the DNA TGTGCCAGCAGTTCGCCGGGACTAGCTTACGAGCAGTACTTC.

Many counts were recorded for this clonotype. The genes are TRBV5-1 and TRBJ1-1; D is uncertain. The germline CDR1 and CDR2 sequences are SGHRS and YFSETQ. The V end was cut by 4 bases, the J end by 1 base, with 14 bases between. This CDR3 has 15 residues. CDR3 in amino acids: CASSRRGRTNTEAFF. The CDR3 DNA reads TGCGCCAGCAGCCGGCGTGGCAGGACGAACACTGAAGCTTTCTTT.

This clonotype was recorded a few times. The chain joins TRBV5-1 to TRBJ2-1, with D perhaps TRBD1 (5 bases). CDR3 length equals 16 residues. The V and J ends lost 0 bases and 6 bases respectively, with 16 bases between them. Per germline, CDR1 SGHRS and CDR2 YFSETQ. Written as DNA, the CDR3 is TGCGCCAGCAGCTTGGCCTTAGGGGATGTGCGCAATGAGCAGTTCTTC. Translated, it gives CASSLALGDVRNEQFF.

This clonotype was detected only a few times. The chain combines TRBV7-3 with TRBJ2-1; maybe TRBD1 (7 bases). This CDR3 is built from 16 residues. V lost 1 base to trimming and J lost 8 bases, with 18 bases between them. Germline CDR1 SGHTA, CDR2 FQGTGA. The CDR3 reads CASSLRASIRGDEQFF. CDR3 coding DNA: TGTGCCAGCAGCTTAAGGGCATCCATCAGGGGGGATGAGCAGTTCTTC.

CDR3 loop: CASSVAGGEVGEQYF. The DNA of the CDR3 is TGTGCCAGCAGCGTAGCCGGGGGCGAAGTGGGAGAGCAGTACTTC. This sequence joins TRBV9 and TRBJ2-7; TRBD1 or TRBD2 may be the D gene (6 bases each). This CDR3 is built from 15 residues. CDR1 and CDR2 (germline): SGDLS, YYNGEE. V was shortened by 0 bases and J by 7 bases, with 17 bases between the two germline ends.

This clonotype occurred a few times. The chain uses TRBV5-1 and TRBJ2-7; tentative D call: TRBD1 (6 bases). The CDR3 length is 14 residues. V was clipped by 0 bases and J by 2 bases, with 9 bases between them. CDR1 and CDR2 (germline): SGHRS, YFSETQ. This chain's CDR3 is CASSLDGQPYEQYF. DNA of the CDR3: TGCGCCAGCAGCTTGGACGGACAGCCCTACGAGCAGTACTTC.

The chain uses TRBV7-9 and TRBJ2-3; perhaps TRBD2 as D (5 bases). The length of the CDR3 is 19 residues. V was trimmed by 5 bases and J by 0 bases, leaving 24 bases between them. The V gene's germline CDR1 is SEHNR and CDR2 FQNEAQ (reference sequence). The chain's CDR3 is CASSPLGIAEDQSTDTQYF. CDR3 nucleotide sequence: TGTGCCAGCAGCCCCCTCGGGATCGCGGAGGATCAAAGCACAGATACGCAGTATTTT.

V gene TRBV12-5 combines with J gene TRBJ1-1; weak D call: TRBD1 (6 bases). Germline V CDR1 and CDR2: LGHNT, FRNRAP. This CDR3 has 16 amino acids. Trimming removed 1 base at V and 7 bases at J, with 19 bases between. Here the CDR3 DNA reads TGTGCTAGTGGTTTGGAGGGCATAGGAGGGGGGTATGAAGCTTTCTTT. Amino acid sequence: CASGLEGIGGGYEAFF. Looking up the rest from reference TRBV12-5 and TRBJ1-1 gives the full variable domain: DARVTQTPRHKVTEMGQEVTMRCQPILGHNTVFWYRQTMMQGLELLAYFRNRAPLDDSGMPKDRFSAEMPDATLATLKIQPSEPRDSAVYFCASGLEGIGGGYEAFFGQGTRLTVV.

This clonotype came up a few times. The rearrangement links TRBV7-2 to TRBJ2-2, with D unclear. Trimming took off 1 base at V and 4 bases at J, with 10 bases between the two ends. The CDR3 sequence is 15 residues long. Germline V lookup: CDR1 SGHTA, CDR2 FQGNSA. CDR3: CASSLGRNPTGELFF. The CDR3 DNA follows: TGTGCCAGCAGCTTAGGGCGGAACCCCACCGGGGAGCTGTTTTTT.

The chain uses TRBV10-3 and TRBJ1-4, with 9 bases lining up with TRBD1. The CDR3 runs to 18 residues. CDR1 ENHRY and CDR2 SYGVKD come from the germline V gene. With 10 bases clipped from V and 0 bases from J, the junction kept 15 bases outside the gene matches. The CDR3 coding sequence is TGTGCCACCGCAGCCGGGACAGGGCTTGGGGCAACTAATGAAAAACTGTTTTTT. This codes for CATAAGTGLGATNEKLFF.

This clonotype showed up just once. A junction boundary mismatches the germline segment, possibly from a read error. This chain uses TRBV20-1 with TRBJ2-1; 15 nucleotides match TRBD2. CDR1 DFQATT and CDR2 SNEGSKA come from the germline V gene (reference sequence). This CDR3 spans 17 amino acids. CDR3 nucleotides: TGCGGTGCTAAGGGACTAGCGGGAGGCCTAAGGTACAATGAGCAGTTCTTC. Translation: CGAKGLAGGLRYNEQFF.

The table lists this clonotype with a few counts. The chain combines TRBV19 with TRBJ2-5, with D perhaps being TRBD1 or TRBD2 (6 bases each). This CDR3 region has 16 residues. Germline V gene lookup returns CDR1 LNHDA and CDR2 SQIVND (reference sequence). Trimming removed 4 bases from V and 0 bases from J, with 15 bases in between. The CDR3 reads CASSKGGDTYQETQYF. In nucleotides, the CDR3 is TGTGCCAGTAGTAAGGGCGGGGACACCTACCAAGAGACCCAGTACTTC.

This clonotype was seen ten or more times. The chain carries TRBV30 and TRBJ2-1; D is possibly TRBD2 (6 bases). V was trimmed by 4 bases and J by 0 bases, leaving 10 bases between them. The germline gives CDR1 GTSNPN, CDR2 SVGIG (reference sequence). CDR3 length equals 14 residues. In nucleotides, the CDR3 is TGTGCCTGGACACGGGGGAGCTCCTACAATGAGCAGTTCTTC. This sequence encodes CAWTRGSSYNEQFF.

About this clonotype: A much larger clone is a single base away; this may be a read error. V is TRBV5-5 and J is TRBJ1-5, with D possibly being TRBD1 (6 bases). This CDR3 has 15 residues. Germline assignment: CDR1 SGHKS and CDR2 YYEKEE (reference sequence). The CDR3 nucleotides read TGTGCCAGCAGTTCCGGACAGACTAGCAATCAGTCCCAGCATTTT. It codes for CASSSGQTSNQSQHF.

The CDR3 sequence is CASSPTRDRVDEQYF. The CDR3 DNA is TGTGCCAGCTCACCAACCCGGGACAGGGTTGACGAGCAGTACTTC. V usage is TRBV18 and J usage is TRBJ2-7; 9 positions match TRBD1. V was clipped by 2 bases and J by 5 bases; unmatched bases: 7. The CDR3 is made up of 15 amino acids. Germline CDR1 and CDR2: KGHSH and LQKENI.

This clonotype was seen ten or more times. The chain combines TRBV12-3 or TRBV12-4 with TRBJ1-5, with D possibly matching TRBD1 (5 bases). The CDR3 has 14 residues. V was trimmed by 3 bases and J by 5 bases, leaving 11 bases between them. CDR3 sequence reads: CASSFQGWDQPQHF. CDR3 DNA: TGTGCCAGCAGTTTTCAGGGTTGGGATCAGCCCCAGCATTTT.

This clonotype was recorded a few times. The V and J genes are TRBV27 and TRBJ1-6; a possible D gene is TRBD1 (6 bases). Germline lookup yields CDR1 MNHEY and CDR2 SMNVEV (reference sequence). V dropped 7 bases and J dropped 6 bases, with 13 bases sitting between them. This CDR3 has 14 amino acids. CDR3 in DNA: TGTGCCAGCAAATCCGGACAGATTAATTCACCCCTCCACTTT. Its translation: CASKSGQINSPLHF.

This clonotype was counted ten times or more. CDR3 nucleotide sequence: TGTGCCAGCAGCTTAATCACAGAAAGCTATGGCTACACCTTC. Its translation is CASSLITESYGYTF. The rearrangement links TRBV7-9 to TRBJ1-2; D gene ambiguous. The CDR3 sequence is 14 residues long. V lost 2 bases and J lost 4, with 11 bases in between. Germline-derived CDR1 and CDR2 are SEHNR and FQNEAQ (reference sequence).

The rearrangement joins TRBV5-1 to TRBJ1-1, with 7 positions matching TRBD1. J was trimmed by 5 bases and V by 1 base; bases with no gene match: 14. There are 17 residues in the CDR3. Germline CDR1 SGHRS, CDR2 YFSETQ. CDR3 in amino acids: CASSLSLGGGAGTEAFF. In nucleotides, the CDR3 is TGCGCCAGCAGCTTGTCACTCGGAGGGGGCGCGGGAACTGAAGCTTTCTTT. Full variable domain (missing parts from reference TRBV5-1 and TRBJ1-1): KAGVTQTPRYLIKTRGQQVTLSCSPISGHRSVSWYQQTPGQGLQFLFEYFSETQRNKGNFPGRFSGRQFSNSRSEMNVSTLELGDSALYLCASSLSLGGGAGTEAFFGQGTRLTVV.

This clonotype has only a few counts. The chain recombines TRBV4-1 with TRBJ2-7, with D perhaps assigned TRBD1 or TRBD2 (5 bases each). V lost 4 bases and J lost 2, with 15 bases in between. The CDR3 totals 15 residues. Germline CDR1 is MGHRA and CDR2 is YSYEKL. Written as DNA, the CDR3 is TGCGCCAGCAGCCGTTTTATCGGGACCGCCTACGAGCAGTACTTC. Protein sequence: CASSRFIGTAYEQYF.

The chain employs TRBV7-6 and TRBJ2-7; 9 bases fit TRBD1. There are 17 residues in the CDR3. Trimming removed 1 base from V and 7 bases from J; junction bases left unmatched: 14. CDR1 SGHVS and CDR2 FNYEAQ come from the germline V gene. The CDR3 sequence is CASSLGTGVTPGREQYF. Here the CDR3 DNA reads TGTGCCAGCAGCTTAGGGACAGGGGTTACCCCTGGCCGAGAGCAGTACTTC. Full variable domain (remainder filled in from reference TRBV7-6 and TRBJ2-7): GAGVSQSPRYKVTKRGQDVALRCDPISGHVSLYWYRQALGQGPEFLTYFNYEAQQDKSGLPNDRFSAERPEGSISTLTIQRTEQRDSAMYRCASSLGTGVTPGREQYFGPGTRLTVT.

The V and J genes are TRBV6-5 and TRBJ2-5, with no clear D. The CDR3 consists of 14 residues. Germline CDR1 reads MNHEY; CDR2 reads SVGAGI. V was clipped by 5 bases and J by 1 base, with 11 bases between them. CDR3 bases: TGTGCCAGCAGTGTGTTACAGTCCCAAGAGACCCAGTACTTC. This sequence encodes CASSVLQSQETQYF.